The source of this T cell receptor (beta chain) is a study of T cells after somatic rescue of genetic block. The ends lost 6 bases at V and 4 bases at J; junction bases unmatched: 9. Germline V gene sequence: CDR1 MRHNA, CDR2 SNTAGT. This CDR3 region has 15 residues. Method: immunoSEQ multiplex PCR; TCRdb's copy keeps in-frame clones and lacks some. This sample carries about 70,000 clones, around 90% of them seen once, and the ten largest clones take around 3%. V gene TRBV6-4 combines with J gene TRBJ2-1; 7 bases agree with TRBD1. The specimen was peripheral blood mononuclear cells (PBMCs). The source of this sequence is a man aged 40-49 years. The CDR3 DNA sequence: TGTGCCAGCAGCGCTTATCTACAGGGGTACAATGAGCAGTTCTTC. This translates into CASSAYLQGYNEQFF.